This record looks at one TCR beta chain sequence and its context. Here immunoSEQ multiplex PCR was the method, and the copy in TCRdb shows in-frame clones only, minus some. In the table there are some 190,000 clones, roughly 86% of which are singletons. The sample comes from a study of blood T cell repertoires in COVID-19. Participants' own reports of clinical history determined their cohort assignment. The CDR3 sequence is 12 residues long. With 8 bases removed from V and 14 bases from J, the gap between germline ends came to 19 bases. Germline V lookup: CDR1 MDHEN, CDR2 SYDVKM. The sequence derives from a man aged 40-55 years with acute COVID-19. Input material: PBMCs or T cells enriched from blood (not recorded which). The chain is built from TRBV28 and TRBJ1-5; D gene uncertain. DNA of the CDR3: TGTGCCAGCGGGCTTCGTGAAGGCTCAGAGCATTTT. It translates to CASGLREGSEHF.